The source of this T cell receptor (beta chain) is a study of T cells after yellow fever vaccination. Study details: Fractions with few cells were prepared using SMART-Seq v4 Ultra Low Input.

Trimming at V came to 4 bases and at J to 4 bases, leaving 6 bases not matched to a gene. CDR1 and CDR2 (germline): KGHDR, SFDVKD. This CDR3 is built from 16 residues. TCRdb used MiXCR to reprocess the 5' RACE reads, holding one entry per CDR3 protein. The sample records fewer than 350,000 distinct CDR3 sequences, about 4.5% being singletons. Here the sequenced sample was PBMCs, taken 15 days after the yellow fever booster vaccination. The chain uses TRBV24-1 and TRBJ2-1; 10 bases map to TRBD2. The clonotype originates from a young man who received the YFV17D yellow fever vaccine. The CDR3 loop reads CATSDQSSGGYNEQFF. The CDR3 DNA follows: TGTGCCACCAGTGACCAATCTAGCGGGGGATACAATGAGCAGTTCTTC.